The 23 T cell receptor beta chains below come from one sample, sequenced in a study of radiation and T cells in renal cell carcinoma. Libraries were prepared by immunoSEQ multiplex PCR; TCRdb keeps only in-frame clonotypes and omits some of them. The sample includes 150,000 to 160,000 clones, roughly 87% seen only once; the top ten take around 13%. Time point described: blood 2 weeks post-SBRT. Treatment noted: 15 Gy SBRT to primary tumor, nephrectomy 4 weeks later. The sequences come from blood, collected from a patient whose treatment included radiotherapy and nephrectomy. These receptors were collected from a woman aged 45-65 years with renal cell carcinoma.

The chain joins TRBV5-1 to TRBJ1-2; no definite D call. V was shortened by 0 bases and J by 8 bases, with 11 bases between the two germline ends. This CDR3 is built from 13 residues. Germline V gene sequence: CDR1 SGHRS, CDR2 YFSETQ. For the CDR3, the DNA is TGCGCCAGCAGCTTGGAAGGGATTTTGGGCTACACCTTC. Its protein is CASSLEGILGYTF.

The V and J genes are TRBV7-6 and TRBJ2-6; D not resolved. The CDR3 consists of 16 residues. Trimming took off 3 bases at V and 2 bases at J, with 11 bases between the two ends. The germline gives CDR1 SGHVS, CDR2 FNYEAQ. The CDR3 loop is CASSFLIGPGANVLTF. The CDR3 DNA sequence: TGTGCCAGCAGCTTCTTGATCGGACCTGGGGCCAACGTCCTGACTTTC.

V is TRBV5-4 and J is TRBJ2-5; no firm D call. CDR3 length: 13 amino acids. With 6 bases removed from V and 2 bases from J, the gap between germline ends came to 11 bases. The V gene's germline CDR1 is SGHNT and CDR2 YYREEE (reference sequence). CDR3 protein: CASKGSKQETQYF. DNA of the CDR3: TGTGCCAGCAAAGGCAGTAAGCAAGAGACCCAGTACTTC.

This clone was counted only a few times. The chain combines TRBV9 with TRBJ1-5, with TRBD1 matching 7 bases. The V and J ends lost 3 bases and 3 bases, in that order; junction bases with no gene match: 6. This CDR3 has 15 residues. The germline gives CDR1 SGDLS, CDR2 YYNGEE. The CDR3 spells CASSAHTGDNQPQHF. Here the CDR3 DNA reads TGTGCCAGCAGCGCCCACACAGGGGACAATCAGCCCCAGCATTTT.

CDR3 in amino acids: CASSLQTSGVRGTQYF. CDR3 nucleotide sequence: TGTGCCAGCAGTTTACAGACTAGCGGGGTTAGGGGGACCCAGTACTTC. The chain combines TRBV27 with TRBJ2-5; 11 bases line up with TRBD2. The CDR3 covers 16 residues. The V gene's germline CDR1 is MNHEY and CDR2 SMNVEV (reference sequence). V gave up 2 bases and J gave up 7 bases; unmatched junction bases: 9.

V usage is TRBV19 and J usage is TRBJ1-5; D is perhaps TRBD1 (6 bases). The CDR3 is 13 amino acids. V gave up 7 bases and J gave up 6 bases, with 13 bases separating them. Germline CDR1 LNHDA, CDR2 SQIVND (reference sequence). The CDR3 bases are TGTGCCAGTAAGGACAGAGGAGGTCAGCCCCAGCATTTT. This encodes CASKDRGGQPQHF.

The chain is built from TRBV5-5 and TRBJ2-7; 8 nucleotides agree with TRBD1. Germline V CDR1 and CDR2: SGHKS, YYEKEE (reference sequence). The CDR3 totals 14 residues. V trimming: 4 bases; J trimming: 4 bases; junction bases outside the gene matches: 7. The CDR3 DNA follows: TGTGCCAGCAGCCTCGACAGGGGTTCATACGAGCAGTACTTC. Translation gives CASSLDRGSYEQYF. The complete variable domain, with remaining parts taken from reference TRBV5-5 and TRBJ2-7, reads DAGVTQSPTHLIKTRGQQVTLRCSPISGHKSVSWYQQVLGQGPQFIFQYYEKEERGRGNFPDRFSARQFPNYSSELNVNALLLGDSALYLCASSLDRGSYEQYFGPGTRLTVT.

This clone has a single count. The gene calls are TRBV5-6 and TRBJ2-7; the D is unclear. The CDR3 has 13 amino acids. Germline V gene data show CDR1 as SGHDT and CDR2 as YYEEEE. V was trimmed by 2 bases and J by 0 bases, leaving 6 bases between them. CDR3 region: CASSLGFSYEQYF. The CDR3 nucleotides read TGTGCCAGCAGCTTAGGGTTCTCCTACGAGCAGTACTTC.

V and J are TRBV6-5 and TRBJ2-5, with 9 nucleotides matching TRBD1. V lost 6 bases to trimming and J lost 4 bases; unmatched junction nucleotides: 6. Germline CDR1 MNHEY, CDR2 SVGAGI. The length of the CDR3 is 14 residues. The DNA of the CDR3 is TGTGCCAGCAGCATACAGGGGGCTGGAGAGACCCAGTACTTC. Residues: CASSIQGAGETQYF.

This sequence joins TRBV4-1 and TRBJ2-3, with 8 bases aligning to TRBD2. Per germline, CDR1 MGHRA and CDR2 YSYEKL. CDR3 size: 16 residues. Trimming cost V 0 bases and J 6 bases; bases outside gene matches: 8. CDR3 nucleotides: TGCGCCAGCAGCCAAGAGGCGGGAGGTGGGGCGGATACGCAGTATTTT. Its protein product is CASSQEAGGGADTQYF.

The chain combines TRBV23-1 with TRBJ1-6, with D perhaps matching TRBD1 (5 bases). TRBV23-1 is recorded as an ORF, its role being uncertain. Trimming cost V 10 bases and J 10 bases, with 20 bases left between them. This CDR3 comprises 14 residues. The CDR3 DNA follows: TGCGCCATGGGGCAGGGCTTTACCAAATCACCCCTCCACTTT. Its protein is CAMGQGFTKSPLHF.

This clone occurred a few times. V gene TRBV2 combines with J gene TRBJ2-5; D uncertain. CDR3 length equals 11 residues. The V gene's germline CDR1 is SNHLY and CDR2 FYNNEI. Trimming removed 4 bases at V and 2 bases at J, with 2 bases between. The CDR3 spells CASSVQETQYF. CDR3 in DNA: TGTGCCAGCAGTGTGCAAGAGACCCAGTACTTC.

This clone showed up just once. This rearrangement joins TRBV6-1 to TRBJ1-5, with a weak D call TRBD1 (6 bases). The germline gives CDR1 MNHNS, CDR2 SASEGT. Trimming removed 2 bases at V and 1 base at J, with 12 bases between. The CDR3 is 16 amino acids. The CDR3 loop is CASSEPGQGSNQPQHF. The CDR3, as DNA: TGTGCCAGCAGTGAACCCGGGCAGGGGAGCAATCAGCCCCAGCATTTT.

The J gene is TRBJ2-7, the V gene TRBV6-1, with TRBD2 matching over 7 bases. CDR1 MNHNS and CDR2 SASEGT come from the germline V gene. This CDR3 has 13 residues. With V trimmed by 7 bases and J by 3 bases, 6 bases remained unmatched. For the CDR3, the DNA is TGTGCCAGCAATTTGGGCGGGGGCTACGAGCAGTACTTC. This sequence encodes CASNLGGGYEQYF.

The chain couples TRBV6-5 to TRBJ2-3, with TRBD2 matching 9 bases. Looked up from germline, CDR1 is MNHEY and CDR2 is SVGAGI. CDR3 size: 15 residues. The J segment lost 3 bases and the V segment lost 2 bases, leaving 3 bases of the junction unmatched. CDR3 nucleotides: TGTGCCAGCAGTTACAGGCGGGGGGGAACAGATACGCAGTATTTT. Encoded protein: CASSYRRGGTDTQYF.

This clone was counted between two and nine times. This sequence joins TRBV2 and TRBJ2-5; possible D gene TRBD1, 6 bases. Germline lookup yields CDR1 SNHLY and CDR2 FYNNEI. This CDR3 has 13 amino acids. V lost 11 bases and J lost 5, with 18 bases in between. Here the CDR3 DNA reads TGTGCCTCCCGTTACAGGGTTAGGGAGACCCAGTACTTC. It yields the protein CASRYRVRETQYF.

The rearrangement uses TRBV10-3 and TRBJ2-7; D not resolved. The ends were cut back, 4 bases at V and 3 bases at J, with 10 bases in the middle. Germline values: CDR1 ENHRY, CDR2 SYGVKD. The CDR3 has 13 amino acids. The CDR3 nucleotides read TGTGCCATCAGTGCGGGCAGGTTCTACGAGCAGTACTTC. Translation: CAISAGRFYEQYF.

The CDR3 spells CASSSAGTGIQETQYF. DNA of the CDR3: TGTGCCAGCAGTTCGGCCGGGACAGGGATTCAAGAGACCCAGTACTTC. The genes are TRBV6-5 and TRBJ2-5, with TRBD1 matching 9 bases. J lost 2 bases, V lost 4 bases, and 8 bases had no gene match. The V gene's germline CDR1 is MNHEY and CDR2 SVGAGI. This CDR3 has 16 residues.

CDR3 sequence reads: CASSVGDRANTEAFF. The CDR3 DNA reads TGTGCCAGCAGCGTAGGGGACAGGGCGAACACTGAAGCTTTCTTT. The chain combines TRBV9 with TRBJ1-1; 9 bases line up with TRBD1. This CDR3 is built from 15 residues. The trim removed 0 bases at V and 1 base at J, leaving 1 base unmatched. Germline V gene lookup returns CDR1 SGDLS and CDR2 YYNGEE.

CDR3 region: CASSGRDSLNQPQHF. The CDR3 bases are TGTGCCAGCAGCGGCCGGGACAGCTTGAATCAGCCCCAGCATTTT. V is TRBV5-6 and J is TRBJ1-5; 7 positions match TRBD1. This CDR3 has 15 amino acids. The germline V gene encodes CDR1 SGHDT and CDR2 YYEEEE. The V gene end was trimmed by 4 bases and the J gene end by 4 bases; junction bases not matched to a gene: 8.

To note about this clone: This sample includes further DNA sequences coding for the same CDR3. V gene TRBV5-1 combines with J gene TRBJ2-2; 7 bases map to TRBD1. CDR1 is SGHRS and CDR2 is YFSETQ in the germline V gene. This CDR3 has 16 amino acids. J gave up 2 bases and V 0 bases, and 4 bases lay outside the gene matches. CDR3 in amino acids: CASSLATGTNTGELFF. CDR3 in DNA: TGCGCCAGCAGCTTGGCGACAGGGACAAACACCGGGGAGCTGTTTTTT.

The CDR3 loop is CAWSLGYSGNTIYF. CDR3 sequence (DNA): TGTGCCTGGAGTCTCGGGTACTCTGGAAACACCATATATTTT. The chain links TRBV30 to TRBJ1-3; D is unclear. From germline, CDR1 is GTSNPN and CDR2 SVGIG (reference sequence). Trimming pared 2 bases from V and 0 bases from J, leaving 8 bases between. The CDR3 contains 14 residues.

The CDR3 loop reads CASSPGTAADTQYF. CDR3 nucleotides: TGTGCCAGCAGCCCCGGGACAGCCGCAGATACGCAGTATTTT. This chain links TRBV7-2 with TRBJ2-3, with 7 bases matching TRBD1. The CDR3 covers 14 residues. CDR1 and CDR2 (germline): SGHTA, FQGNSA. V lost 5 bases to trimming and J lost 4 bases; unmatched junction nucleotides: 6.